Listed below are T cell receptor beta chains from one sample, sequenced in a study of blood T cell repertoires in COVID-19. Profiling relied on immunoSEQ multiplex PCR, and the TCRdb table lists in-frame clones only, not all of them. This table has a few hundred thousand clones, about 87% appearing once. The sample was PBMCs or T cells enriched from blood (not recorded which). The source is a woman aged 45 to 65 who had recovered from COVID-19. CDR3s include the opening cysteine and the closing phenylalanine or tryptophan. A D gene is named only where the DNA matches it firmly. Rows give clone size only sometimes, using once, few, many, or a class for an expanded clone.

clone size: .
V gene: TRBV6-2/TRBV6-3
J gene: TRBJ2-3
D gene: TRBD2
CDR3 DNA: TGTGCCAGCAGGCCTTTTCTAGCGGCAGATACGCAGTATTTT
CDR3 protein: CASRPFLAADTQYF

clone size: .
V gene: TRBV19
J gene: TRBJ1-5
D gene: .
CDR3 DNA: TGTGCCAGCAAGATGGGGGGGGCAGGTGGCGGCAATCAGCCCCAGCATTTT
CDR3 protein: CASKMGGAGGGNQPQHF

clone size: .
V gene: TRBV20-1
J gene: TRBJ1-2
D gene: .
CDR3 DNA: TGCAGTGCTAGTGGGCGGGGGGCAGGCTATGGCTACACCTTC
CDR3 protein: CSASGRGAGYGYTF

clone size: .
V gene: TRBV21-1
J gene: TRBJ1-1
D gene: .
CDR3 DNA: TGTGCCAGCAGCAAAGAACCTCCGACAGCCATTCGGACTGAAGCTTTCTTT
CDR3 protein: CASSKEPPTAIRTEAFF

clone size: few
V gene: TRBV5-1
J gene: TRBJ2-7
D gene: TRBD1
CDR3 DNA: TGCGCCAGTAGCAGGACAGGCAACTCCTACGAGCAGTACTTC
CDR3 protein: CASSRTGNSYEQYF

clone size: .
V gene: TRBV6-5
J gene: TRBJ1-5
D gene: .
CDR3 DNA: TGTGCCAGCAGTTACCGTGGCAATCAGCCCCAGCATTTT
CDR3 protein: CASSYRGNQPQHF

clone size: .
V gene: TRBV11-2
J gene: TRBJ1-1
D gene: .
CDR3 DNA: TGTGCCAGCAGCCCACCAGGGATGATGAACACTGAAGCTTTCTTT
CDR3 protein: CASSPPGMMNTEAFF

clone size: .
V gene: TRBV28
J gene: TRBJ1-4
D gene: .
CDR3 DNA: TGTGCCAGCAGACTACAGGGAGAAAAACTGTTTTTT
CDR3 protein: CASRLQGEKLFF

clone size: .
V gene: TRBV6-5
J gene: TRBJ1-2
D gene: .
CDR3 DNA: TGTGCCAGCAGGGTTGCAGGGAACTATGGCTACACCTTC
CDR3 protein: CASRVAGNYGYTF

clone size: few
V gene: TRBV5-1
J gene: TRBJ1-6
D gene: TRBD1
CDR3 DNA: TGCGCCAGCAGCTTGGAGGGACAGAATTCACCCCTCCACTTT
CDR3 protein: CASSLEGQNSPLHF

clone size: .
V gene: TRBV4-2
J gene: TRBJ1-1
D gene: TRBD1
CDR3 DNA: TGTGCCAGCAGCCAAGGTCAGGGGGCGCGGGACACTGAAGCTTTCTTT
CDR3 protein: CASSQGQGARDTEAFF

clone size: .
V gene: TRBV15
J gene: TRBJ1-2
D gene: .
CDR3 DNA: TGTGCCACCAGCAGAGGTAAAAATGGCTACACCTTC
CDR3 protein: CATSRGKNGYTF

clone size: .
V gene: TRBV28
J gene: TRBJ1-2
D gene: TRBD1
CDR3 DNA: TGTGCCAGCAGTACTACCGGGGACAGCTCGGGCTACACCTTC
CDR3 protein: CASSTTGDSSGYTF

clone size: few
V gene: TRBV19
J gene: TRBJ1-4
D gene: .
CDR3 DNA: TGTGCCAGTAGTTGGTCTCTAACGACGGGAGATGGTAATGAAAAACTGTTTTTT
CDR3 protein: CASSWSLTTGDGNEKLFF

clone size: .
V gene: TRBV3-1/TRBV3-2
J gene: TRBJ2-4
D gene: .
CDR3 DNA: TGTGCCAGCAGCCCAGGCTCCCAGGGCATTCAGTACTTC
CDR3 protein: CASSPGSQGIQYF

clone size: .
V gene: TRBV27
J gene: TRBJ1-2
D gene: TRBD1
CDR3 DNA: TGTGCCAGCAGAGGACAGGGCCTCATAAACTATGGCTACACCTTC
CDR3 protein: CASRGQGLINYGYTF

clone size: .
V gene: TRBV6-5
J gene: TRBJ1-6
D gene: .
CDR3 DNA: TGTGCCAGCAGTTACGGCAGCTCCTATAATTCACCCCTCCACTTT
CDR3 protein: CASSYGSSYNSPLHF

clone size: .
V gene: TRBV7-8
J gene: TRBJ2-5
D gene: .
CDR3 DNA: TGTGCCAGCAGCTTAGCAGCGGTCTGGGAGACCCAGTACTTC
CDR3 protein: CASSLAAVWETQYF

clone size: .
V gene: TRBV28
J gene: TRBJ1-4
D gene: TRBD1
CDR3 DNA: TGTGCCAGCAGAAGACAGGGGGCTACAGCTAATGAAAAACTGTTTTTT
CDR3 protein: CASRRQGATANEKLFF

clone size: .
V gene: TRBV18
J gene: TRBJ1-6
D gene: .
CDR3 DNA: TGTGCCAGCTCAGCGGTGGTTAATTCCTATAATTCACCCCTCCACTTT
CDR3 protein: CASSAVVNSYNSPLHF

clone size: .
V gene: TRBV27
J gene: TRBJ1-5
D gene: .
CDR3 DNA: TGTGCCAGCAGTTTAGGGAGGGTCGGCCAGCCCCAGCATTTT
CDR3 protein: CASSLGRVGQPQHF

clone size: .
V gene: TRBV11-3
J gene: TRBJ2-1
D gene: TRBD2
CDR3 DNA: TGTGCCAGCAGCCACCGACTAGCGGGGGGGCTGGATGAGCAGTTCTTC
CDR3 protein: CASSHRLAGGLDEQFF

clone size: .
V gene: TRBV18
J gene: TRBJ1-6
D gene: .
CDR3 DNA: TGTGCCAGCTCACCAGGGGGCGGATCGAATAATTCACCCCTCCACTTT
CDR3 protein: CASSPGGGSNNSPLHF

clone size: .
V gene: TRBV11-3
J gene: TRBJ2-5
D gene: TRBD2
CDR3 DNA: TGTGCCAGCAGCTCAGATGGGACTAGCGGGGTACAAGAGACCCAGTACTTC
CDR3 protein: CASSSDGTSGVQETQYF

clone size: .
V gene: TRBV4-2
J gene: TRBJ1-2
D gene: .
CDR3 DNA: TGTGCCAGCAGCCAAGAACAGGACGTGACCTATGGCTACACCTTC
CDR3 protein: CASSQEQDVTYGYTF

clone size: .
V gene: TRBV7-2
J gene: TRBJ2-2
D gene: .
CDR3 DNA: TGTGCCAGCAGCTTAGTTATACTAGCTGGCGGGGAGCTGTTTTTT
CDR3 protein: CASSLVILAGGELFF

clone size: .
V gene: TRBV19
J gene: TRBJ1-1
D gene: .
CDR3 DNA: TGTGCCAGTGATAACAGAAACACTGAAGCTTTCTTT
CDR3 protein: CASDNRNTEAFF

clone size: few
V gene: TRBV4-3
J gene: TRBJ2-7
D gene: .
CDR3 DNA: TGCGCCAGCAGCCAAGACTACAAAAGACAGTACTTC
CDR3 protein: CASSQDYKRQYF

clone size: .
V gene: TRBV28
J gene: TRBJ1-4
D gene: TRBD1
CDR3 DNA: TGTGCCAGCAGCCGACAGGGTGCCCCTAATGAAAAACTGTTTTTT
CDR3 protein: CASSRQGAPNEKLFF

clone size: .
V gene: TRBV7-9
J gene: TRBJ2-5
D gene: TRBD2
CDR3 DNA: TGTGCCAGCAGCCCCAAGGGGCAGGGAGGGACGAAGACCCAGTACTTC
CDR3 protein: CASSPKGQGGTKTQYF

clone size: .
V gene: TRBV2
J gene: TRBJ1-5
D gene: .
CDR3 DNA: TGTGCCAGCAGTGGTAGGACAAGTGATAGCAATCAGCCCCAGCATTTT
CDR3 protein: CASSGRTSDSNQPQHF

clone size: .
V gene: TRBV19
J gene: TRBJ2-1
D gene: .
CDR3 DNA: TGTGCCAGTAGTATGAAGGGGCTTTCCTACAATGAGCAGTTCTTC
CDR3 protein: CASSMKGLSYNEQFF